Included here is one TCR beta chain sequence, with context. This clonotype appeared many times. Its cognate antigen has yet to be identified. Within one base of it there is no much larger clone, and no base qualities were kept. V and J are truncated by 4 bases and 3 bases respectively, leaving an intervening sequence of 24 bases. From the cysteine through the phenylalanine, the CDR3 covers 18 amino acids. Only CDR3 DNA remains: 54 bases, in frame from the first base. For CDR1 and CDR2, the germline V gene (reference sequence) lists MNHEY and SMNVEV. This sample is drawn from a study of Graves' ophthalmopathy and Graves' hyperthyroidism (dated by TCRdb to between 2017 and 2018). For the study in its entirety: Peripheral blood samples were taken at the time of initial diagnosis, before any treatment was given. The study used signatures of the TCR beta repertoire to tell Graves' ophthalmopathy apart from Graves' hyperthyroidism and to predict which patients would progress to ophthalmopathy. In total, 135 blood samples were TCR-sequenced: around 42 ophthalmopathy, some 80 hyperthyroidism and roughly 17 hyperthyroidism-to-ophthalmopathy patients. To explore V-J signatures that separate ophthalmopathy from hyperthyroidism, a discovery set of 100 patients was enrolled, consisting of about 41 with ophthalmopathy and 55 to 65 with stable hyperthyroidism. An independent validation cohort was composed of approximately 19 hyperthyroidism patients and 17 patients who later progressed from hyperthyroidism to ophthalmopathy. In over 5 hyperthyroidism patients, the T-cell repertoire of thyroid tissue was compared with the T-cell repertoire of blood. Following sample collection, hyperthyroidism patients were given methimazole at a starting dose of 30 mg daily, and ophthalmopathy patients were given high-dose intravenous methylprednisolone. The 100 discovery patients were divided at random into training and test sets in a 7:3 ratio. Beyond this particular receptor, the publication reports: The 13-signature model separated ophthalmopathy from stable hyperthyroidism with 85% to 90% sensitivity and approximately 83% specificity in cross-validation, and 80%/75% in the test set. Sample size was not statistically predetermined, and group allocation was not concealed from the investigators. In validation, the model predicted ophthalmopathy progression with about 64% sensitivity and about 73% specificity; 12 predicted patients were CT-confirmed with GO in a median of about 7.1 months. Among expanded thyroid clonotypes with frequency above 0.001, most also showed up in blood, which suggests that blood repertoires may reflect the thyroid immune response.

The ophthalmopathy patients had moderately to severely active disease, with a Clinical Activity Score of 3 or higher, a NOSPECS grade of 4 or higher, and a disease duration of less than 3 months. Patients with other autoimmune diseases, uncontrolled infections, pregnancy or lactation were excluded from the study. Diagnosis was based on clinical symptoms, serum thyroxine, TRAb, thyroid ultrasound and orbital computed tomography. Using Ficoll-Paque density gradient centrifugation, PBMCs were isolated from about 10 ml of fresh peripheral blood. Total RNA was extracted using Trizol reagent, and RNA quality was checked on an Agilent 2100 Bioanalyzer. For repertoire sequencing, the TCR beta CDR3 regions were amplified from RNA transcripts. A first-round RT-PCR used HTBI primers with the Qiagen OneStep RT-PCR kit, followed by a second-round multiplex PCR, size selection and purification. Libraries were sequenced paired-end with 100 bp reads on an Illumina HiSeq2000. The authors' analysis ran thus. Reads were processed with SOAPnuke, discarding reads with adapters, uncalled bases, mean Phred below 15, or no exact constant-primer or identifier match. COPE v1.2.5 was used to merge high-quality paired reads. Each unique nucleotide sequence was treated as a clonotype, and MiTCR v1.1 was used to align the clonotypes to the IMGT TRB V, D and J references. The analysis was limited to V-J combinations with a frequency above 0.0001, which together covered 99.2% of repertoires. For each V-J combination, a TCR clonal expansion and chaos score was defined as F50 clonal expansion divided by the chaos observed in the TCRdist matrix. Features were reduced by Welch's t-statistics and random forest to approximately 12 V-J combinations, which fed a naive Bayes classifier. The similarity between thyroid and blood repertoires was quantified using the Morisita-Horn index. The public reads were run again by TCRdb, first through fastp at Q25 and then through MiXCR, and only productive beta chains were kept. Each entry is one CDR3 protein sequence, shown with its most common DNA and genes. TCRdb, not the authors, supplied the V and J calls. This sample holds over 450,000 distinct CDR3 sequences; roughly 14% were observed only once. The ten largest clones capture about a tenth of the sample.

The TCR originated in a woman in her 30s with Graves' ophthalmopathy. Donor details come from another sample of the same person, matched by shared clones. The sequenced sample was blood. The rearranged chain carries TRBV27 and TRBJ1-1; the D gene is possibly TRBD1, with 5 bases matching. The CDR3 protein is CASSSQGWYRSQDTEAFF. The DNA reads TGTGCCAGCAGTTCCCAGGGCTGGTATAGGAGTCAGGACACTGAAGCTTTCTTT.